This record concerns one T cell receptor (beta chain) sequence. Profiling relied on immunoSEQ multiplex PCR, and the TCRdb table lists in-frame clones only, not all of them. Of approximately 450,000 clones listed, roughly 85% are singletons. Trimming at V came to 0 bases and at J to 9 bases, leaving 7 bases not matched to a gene. This CDR3 comprises 16 residues. Per the germline V gene, CDR1 is LNHNV and CDR2 is YYDKDF (reference sequence). The data originate from a study of blood T cell repertoires in COVID-19. Study background: Collection of acute and convalescent COVID-19 samples took place in the United States, Italy and Spain. Sources were T cells, B-cell-depleted T cells, or PBMCs; the material itself was cDNA or gDNA.

Participants spanned ages about 18 to 100 years and resided in roughly 22 US areas. Self-reported history from a screening survey and questionnaire set each donor's cohort. The receptor comes from a young woman with acute COVID-19. What was sequenced was PBMCs or T cells enriched from blood (not recorded which). This chain uses TRBV15 with TRBJ2-1, with 11 bases identical to TRBD2. The CDR3 here is CATSRDLAGGPREQFF. The CDR3 nucleotides are TGTGCCACCAGCAGAGATCTAGCGGGAGGACCGCGTGAGCAGTTCTTC.